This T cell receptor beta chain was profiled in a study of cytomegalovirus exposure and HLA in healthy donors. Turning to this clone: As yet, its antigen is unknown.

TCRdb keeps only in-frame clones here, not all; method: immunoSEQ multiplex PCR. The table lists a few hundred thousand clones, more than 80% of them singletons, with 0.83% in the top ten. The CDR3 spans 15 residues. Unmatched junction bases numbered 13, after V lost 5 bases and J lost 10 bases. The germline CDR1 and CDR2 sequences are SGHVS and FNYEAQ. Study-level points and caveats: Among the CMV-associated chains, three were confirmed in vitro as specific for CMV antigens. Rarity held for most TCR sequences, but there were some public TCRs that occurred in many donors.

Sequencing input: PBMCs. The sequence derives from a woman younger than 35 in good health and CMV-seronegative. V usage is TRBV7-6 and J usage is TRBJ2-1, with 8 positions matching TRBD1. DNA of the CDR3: TGTGCCAGCAGCGACCGGGACAGGCTCCGTGGGGAGCAGTTCTTC. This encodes CASSDRDRLRGEQFF.